This entry lists 25 T cell receptor beta chains sequenced from one sample in a study of blood T cells in healthy people across ages. Primed by a sample-barcoded 5' primer and a J-beta primer mix, a second PCR proceeded for 7 to 11 cycles. TCRdb passed the 5' RACE reads through MiXCR, listing each CDR3 protein once. The sample has roughly 790,000 distinct CDR3 sequences, roughly 43% seen once. Sequenced: blood. The receptor source for this set is a woman aged 60-75 years in good health.

Worth noting for this clonotype: One end of the junction fails to match germline, which may point to a read error. The V and J genes are TRBV30 and TRBJ2-1, with D possibly being TRBD1 (5 bases). The CDR3 has 13 residues. CDR1 is GTSNPN, CDR2 SVGIG, per germline (reference sequence). CDR3 nucleotide sequence: TGCGCCTGGAGCAGGGTGGCGATCAATGAGCAGTTCTTC. Its protein product is CAWSRVAINEQFF.

With respect to this clonotype: This may stem from a read error, because a much larger clone lies one nucleotide away. This rearrangement joins TRBV6-2 or TRBV6-3 to TRBJ2-7; the match to TRBD2 covers 10 bases. Germline V gene lookup returns CDR1 MNHEY and CDR2 SVGEGT. This CDR3 has 15 amino acids. The ends lost 2 bases at V and 7 bases at J; junction bases unmatched: 8. The CDR3 loop is CASSYGGLAKNEQYF. DNA of the CDR3: TGTGCCAGCAGTTACGGGGGACTAGCGAAAAATGAGCAGTACTTC.

The CDR3 region is CASSSTRKGAVHEQYF. The DNA of the CDR3 is TGTGCCAGCAGTTCCACGAGGAAGGGGGCTGTCCACGAGCAGTACTTC. The rearrangement links TRBV28 to TRBJ2-5; 7 bases map to TRBD1. The last part of the DNA fits TRBJ2-7 better; the J call may be wrong. Germline V gives CDR1 MDHEN, CDR2 SYDVKM. The CDR3 totals 16 residues.

This clonotype has just a few counts. The chain uses TRBV6-4 and TRBJ1-1; perhaps TRBD1 as D (6 bases). The germline CDR1 and CDR2 sequences are MRHNA and SNTAGT. V gave up 8 bases and J gave up 3 bases, with 16 bases separating them. CDR3 size: 14 residues. CDR3 sequence (DNA): TGTGCCAGCGGGGGGGGCGCGGTGGACACTGAAGCTTTCTTT. Its translation is CASGGGAVDTEAFF.

This clonotype showed up many times. The CDR3: CASSVDYNNEQFF. CDR3 DNA sequence: TGTGCCAGCAGCGTAGACTACAACAATGAGCAGTTCTTC. This chain uses TRBV9 with TRBJ2-1, with D uncertain. Germline CDR1 SGDLS, CDR2 YYNGEE. This CDR3 contains 13 residues. V was cut by 0 bases and J by 5 bases, with 6 bases left in between. The complete variable domain, with remaining parts taken from reference TRBV9 and TRBJ2-1, reads DSGVTQTPKHLITATGQRVTLRCSPRSGDLSVYWYQQSLDQGLQFLIQYYNGEERAKGNILERFSAQQFPDLHSELNLSSLELGDSALYFCASSVDYNNEQFFGPGTRLTVL.

The chain couples TRBV4-2 to TRBJ2-1, with TRBD2 matching over 14 bases. This CDR3 spans 16 amino acids. J was trimmed by 5 bases and V by 0 bases; bases with no gene match: 0. Germline assignment: CDR1 LGHNA and CDR2 YNFKEQ. The CDR3 DNA is TGTGCCAGCAGCCAAGAGGGACTAGCGGGGGACAATGAGCAGTTCTTC. Protein sequence: CASSQEGLAGDNEQFF.

The chain employs TRBV12-3 or TRBV12-4 and TRBJ1-2, with 7 nucleotides matching TRBD1. V gave up 1 base and J gave up 8 bases; unmatched junction bases: 4. The CDR3 sequence is 13 residues long. CDR3 residues: CASSLGDRRGYTF. DNA of the CDR3: TGTGCCAGCAGTTTAGGGGACAGAAGGGGCTACACCTTC.

About this clonotype: The junction shows a germline mismatch at one end, possibly a read error. This chain connects TRBV29-1 to TRBJ2-7, with unresolved D. The CDR3 runs 12 residues. Germline V lookup: CDR1 SQVTM, CDR2 ANQGSEA. DNA for the CDR3: TGCCGCGTTGAAGCTGGAGCCTACGAGCAGTACTTC. It specifies CRVEAGAYEQYF.

V and J are TRBV7-9 and TRBJ1-5; D remains unclear. The CDR3 is made up of 12 amino acids. V gave up 0 bases and J gave up 11 bases, with 8 bases separating them. From germline, CDR1 is SEHNR and CDR2 FQNEAQ (reference sequence). The CDR3 reads CASSLADQAQHF. CDR3 nucleotides: TGTGCCAGCAGCTTAGCGGACCAAGCCCAGCATTTT.

V usage is TRBV7-2 and J usage is TRBJ2-3; 11 nucleotides agree with TRBD2. This CDR3 region has 18 residues. V trimming: 5 bases; J trimming: 3 bases; junction bases outside the gene matches: 13. CDR1 SGHTA and CDR2 FQGNSA come from the germline V gene. The CDR3 region has the DNA TGTGCCAGCAGCCCCACTCCCGTAGCGGGAGGGGGGACAGATACGCAGTATTTT. Encoded protein: CASSPTPVAGGGTDTQYF.

The chain couples TRBV4-2 to TRBJ2-3; TRBD2 matches at 9 bases. After removal of 4 bases from V and 0 bases from J, the junction contained 8 bases not matched to a gene. CDR1 is LGHNA and CDR2 is YNFKEQ in the germline V gene. The CDR3 totals 17 residues. Written as DNA, the CDR3 is TGTGCCAGCAGCCCTTTTCTAGCGGGGTCTAGCACAGATACGCAGTATTTT. Amino acids: CASSPFLAGSSTDTQYF.

The table lists this clonotype with a count of one. The rearrangement joins TRBV12-3 or TRBV12-4 to TRBJ1-6; TRBD1 aligns across 8 bases. J was trimmed by 17 bases and V by 3 bases; bases with no gene match: 12. There are 14 residues in the CDR3. The DNA of the CDR3 is TGTGCCAGCAGTTTTTCTTGGGACAGGTCCAATTTCCACTTT. This gives the protein CASSFSWDRSNFHF.

This rearrangement joins TRBV24-1 to TRBJ2-5; 10 nucleotides match TRBD2. The better agreement between TRBJ2-7 and the DNA end casts doubt on the J call. The CDR3 runs to 16 residues. Germline CDR1 reads KGHDR; CDR2 reads SFDVKD. The DNA for the CDR3 is TGTGCCACCAGTGATTCTATGGCTAGCGGGGGATACGAGCAGTACTTC. It is translated as CATSDSMASGGYEQYF.

The chain couples TRBV20-1 to TRBJ2-1; TRBD1 might be the D (6 bases). CDR1 and CDR2 from the germline V gene are DFQATT and SNEGSKA (reference sequence). The V end was cut by 5 bases, the J end by 2 bases, with 13 bases between. The CDR3 has 14 residues. CDR3: CSAEQGSTYNEQFF. As DNA, the CDR3 is TGCAGTGCTGAACAGGGAAGTACCTACAATGAGCAGTTCTTC.

This clonotype came up a few times. CDR3 in DNA: TGTGCCAGCGGGCCCGGACAGGGAAGCTCCTACGAGCAGTACTTC. It encodes CASGPGQGSSYEQYF. The J gene is TRBJ2-7, the V gene TRBV6-2 or TRBV6-3, with 8 bases lining up with TRBD1. Germline CDR1 is MNHEY and CDR2 is SVGEGT. The V gene end was trimmed by 8 bases and the J gene end by 0 bases; junction bases not matched to a gene: 9. The CDR3 spans 15 residues.

This clonotype was detected a few times. The V call is TRBV18, the J call TRBJ2-3, with a possible D match to TRBD1 (6 bases). There are 14 residues in the CDR3. Germline-derived CDR1 and CDR2 are KGHSH and LQKENI. The V gene lost 2 bases and the J gene lost 2 bases, with 8 bases spanning the gap. CDR3 bases: TGTGCCAGCTCACCAAACAGGGACACAGATACGCAGTATTTT. It codes for CASSPNRDTDTQYF.

The rearrangement uses TRBV4-2 and TRBJ1-1; unclear D gene. Germline CDR1 is LGHNA and CDR2 is YNFKEQ. The CDR3 loop spans 14 amino acids. V lost 9 bases and J 3 bases, leaving 17 bases between the germline ends. Here the CDR3 reads CASSRQPTDTEAFF. As DNA, the CDR3 is TGTGCCAGTTCAAGGCAGCCGACGGACACTGAAGCTTTCTTT.

V and J are TRBV5-1 and TRBJ1-1, with D maybe TRBD1 (6 bases). Deletions cut 2 bases from V and 1 base from J, with 12 bases between. The CDR3 contains 15 residues. The V gene's germline CDR1 is SGHRS and CDR2 YFSETQ. DNA of the CDR3: TGCGCCAGCAGCTTATCGGGGGGCGAGAACACTGAAGCTTTCTTT. Translated: CASSLSGGENTEAFF.

This clonotype occurred many times. The J gene is TRBJ2-5, the V gene TRBV5-1, with D unresolved. CDR3 length: 14 amino acids. Trimming cost V 6 bases and J 1 base, with 13 bases left between them. The germline gives CDR1 SGHRS, CDR2 YFSETQ. The CDR3 sequence: CASKMSSAQETQYF. CDR3 nucleotide sequence: TGCGCCAGCAAGATGTCAAGTGCCCAAGAGACCCAGTACTTC.

In this sample, this clonotype turned up a few times. The chain carries TRBV12-3 or TRBV12-4 and TRBJ1-2; 12 bases align to TRBD1. CDR3 size: 14 residues. V shed 3 bases and J 7 bases; nucleotides not matched to a gene: 3. The CDR3 loop is CASSLLGQGAGYTF. The CDR3, as DNA: TGTGCCAGCAGTTTGCTGGGACAGGGGGCTGGCTACACCTTC.

This clonotype has a handful of counts. The rearrangement links TRBV6-6 to TRBJ2-7; no definite D call. Germline lookup yields CDR1 MNHNY and CDR2 SVGAGI (reference sequence). This CDR3 has 13 residues. With 0 bases removed from V and 6 bases from J, the gap between germline ends came to 9 bases. CDR3 in amino acids: CASSYSTSLEQYF. The CDR3 region has the DNA TGTGCCAGCAGTTACTCGACATCGCTCGAGCAGTACTTC.

In its sample, this clonotype was seen a few times. This may stem from a read error, because a much larger clone lies one nucleotide away. V and J are TRBV5-1 and TRBJ2-7, with D perhaps assigned TRBD1 or TRBD2 (5 bases each). Germline V CDR1 and CDR2: SGHRS, YFSETQ. The CDR3 is made up of 17 amino acids. Trimming left V 0 bases short and J 7 bases short, with 23 bases between. As DNA, the CDR3 is TGCGCCAGCAGCTTGGGAATATCCCGGGGCCAGTACAATGAGCAGTACTTC. Encoded protein: CASSLGISRGQYNEQYF.

This clonotype occurred a few times. This chain links TRBV27 with TRBJ1-5; 10 bases align to TRBD1. CDR3 length equals 16 residues. From germline, CDR1 is MNHEY and CDR2 SMNVEV (reference sequence). V was clipped by 6 bases and J by 4 bases; unmatched bases: 9. CDR3 residues: CASRRDRGLANQPQHF. The CDR3 coding sequence is TGTGCCAGCAGGCGGGACAGGGGATTAGCAAATCAGCCCCAGCATTTT.

The rearrangement joins TRBV18 to TRBJ1-5; maybe TRBD1 (5 bases). The length of the CDR3 is 17 residues. V dropped 1 base and J dropped 1 base, with 14 bases sitting between them. Germline V gives CDR1 KGHSH, CDR2 LQKENI. CDR3 coding DNA: TGTGCCAGCTCACCACTAGGACACAAGGGGAGCAATCAGCCCCAGCATTTT. Translated, it gives CASSPLGHKGSNQPQHF.

Turning to this clonotype: A clone one base away is much larger, so this may be a read error. The rearrangement joins TRBV6-5 to TRBJ2-5; tentatively, D is TRBD1 or TRBD2 (5 bases each). The better agreement between TRBJ2-4 and the DNA end casts doubt on the J call. The CDR3 length is 13 residues. Per the germline V gene, CDR1 is MNHEY and CDR2 is SVGAGI. The CDR3 DNA follows: TGTGCCAGCAGTCTCTCCGGGGCAAGCATTCAGTACTTC. Translation: CASSLSGASIQYF.